This TCR beta chain was captured by sequencing in a study of cytomegalovirus exposure and HLA in healthy donors. General study findings and limits: For cytomegalovirus status, the classifier reportedly gave diagnoses with high specificity and sensitivity. CMV serostatus was the sole immune exposure data available.

The primer mix had 60 Vbeta and 13 Jbeta primers. TCRdb keeps only in-frame clones here, not all; method: immunoSEQ multiplex PCR. The table records some 220,000 clones, about 80% of them present only once. This clone was seen once. Its antigen is unknown. The junction had 12 bases not matched to a gene; V was cut back by 4 bases and J by 4 bases. Germline values: CDR1 SGHKS, CDR2 YYEKEE (reference sequence). There are 17 residues in the CDR3. Donors were ostensibly healthy at sampling, although undocumented immune exposures were probable. The chain couples TRBV5-5 to TRBJ2-2; TRBD2 aligns across 8 bases. This clonotype originated in a woman aged 40 to 50 in good health and CMV-seronegative. Sample: PBMCs. The CDR3 region has the DNA TGTGCCAGCAGCCCAAGGATCTCGGGGGGGGGCACCGGGGAGCTGTTTTTT. The encoded protein is CASSPRISGGGTGELFF.